This T cell receptor beta chain was identified during a study of shared clonotypes between healthy human individuals. Notes on the study in general: The researchers took only blood, and tissue repertoires probably look different.

Deep-level running was used for the assay. Authors' analysis steps: For the immunoSEQ data, sequences were junction-only without quality scores, so filtering differed. Produced via immunoSEQ multiplex PCR; TCRdb's table is partial and in-frame only. V, J and clone size are those of that table, while D and trimming were read from the DNA. The sample has some 500,000 clones, about 74% seen once. V lost 0 bases and J 7 bases, leaving 10 bases between the germline ends. Germline V gene lookup returns CDR1 MNHNY and CDR2 SVGAGI (reference sequence). This CDR3 is built from 14 residues. This clone came up a few times. Its antigen is unidentified.

Specimen: PBMCs. The clonotype originates from a woman in her thirties or forties in good health. Some clones in this sample may be carry-over from other donors' samples. This chain connects TRBV6-6 to TRBJ1-5; D may be TRBD1 (5 bases). The CDR3 protein is CASSYSTEGQPQHF. Written as DNA, the CDR3 is TGTGCCAGCAGTTACTCGACAGAAGGACAGCCCCAGCATTTT.